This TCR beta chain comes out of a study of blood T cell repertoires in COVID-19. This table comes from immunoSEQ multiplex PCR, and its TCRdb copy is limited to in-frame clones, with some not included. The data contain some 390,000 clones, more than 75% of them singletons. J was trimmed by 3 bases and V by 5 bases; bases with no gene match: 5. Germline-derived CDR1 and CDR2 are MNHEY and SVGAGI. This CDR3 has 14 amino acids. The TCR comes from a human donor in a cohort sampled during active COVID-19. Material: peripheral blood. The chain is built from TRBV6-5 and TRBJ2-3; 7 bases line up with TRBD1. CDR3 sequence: CASSLPGQTDTQYF. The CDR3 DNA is TGTGCCAGCAGTCTTCCGGGACAGACAGATACGCAGTATTTT.